This T cell receptor (beta chain) was obtained from a study of read filtering for tumor transcriptome and immune sequencing. Whole-study results and caveats: Without single-read clonotypes, shared clonotype proportions correlated more between IR-seq and RNA-seq.

The CDR3 extends over 15 amino acids. V lost 11 bases and J 0 bases, leaving 18 bases between the germline ends. In germline, CDR1 is MNHEY, CDR2 SVGAGI. In the case of this clonotype: The target antigen is unknown.

The library was built from roughly 400 ng RNA with molecular barcoded adaptors for alpha/delta and beta/gamma chains. TCRdb reanalysed the reads using MiXCR and keeps one entry per CDR3 protein. The sample lists tens of thousands of distinct CDR3 sequences, approximately 22% occurring once. The genes are TRBV6-5 and TRBJ2-3; D gene uncertain. The sequence was collected from a donor at least 40 years old with multiple myeloma. The sequenced sample was a population of CD138-negative cells sorted from bone marrow. CDR3 coding DNA: TGTGCCTGCACCGCCCCGGGTCTCAGCACAGATACGCAGTATTTT. Residues: CACTAPGLSTDTQYF.